The present TCR beta chain was sequenced within a study of CD8 T cells in Susac syndrome. High-throughput TCR beta sequencing covered peripheral CD8+ and CD4+ T cells. The authors negatively isolated CD8+ and CD4+ T cells and FACS-enriched TEMRA cells. With random hexamers, roughly 0.5 to 1 ug RNA was reverse transcribed. Each CDR3 protein gets one entry after TCRdb re-called the immunoSEQ multiplex PCR reads with MiXCR. Among about 300,000 distinct CDR3 sequences listed, roughly 85% were seen once. Germline CDR1 is DFQATT and CDR2 is SNEGSKA (reference sequence). Trimming removed 5 bases at V and 3 bases at J, with 10 bases between. CDR3 length: 12 residues.

The sequence came from a human donor with multiple sclerosis. Sample: CD8+ T cells from PBMCs. This chain uses TRBV20-1 with TRBJ1-1; D is unresolved. The DNA for the CDR3 is TGCAGTGCTCAAAACCAGGACACTGAAGCTTTCTTT. Translating it yields CSAQNQDTEAFF.